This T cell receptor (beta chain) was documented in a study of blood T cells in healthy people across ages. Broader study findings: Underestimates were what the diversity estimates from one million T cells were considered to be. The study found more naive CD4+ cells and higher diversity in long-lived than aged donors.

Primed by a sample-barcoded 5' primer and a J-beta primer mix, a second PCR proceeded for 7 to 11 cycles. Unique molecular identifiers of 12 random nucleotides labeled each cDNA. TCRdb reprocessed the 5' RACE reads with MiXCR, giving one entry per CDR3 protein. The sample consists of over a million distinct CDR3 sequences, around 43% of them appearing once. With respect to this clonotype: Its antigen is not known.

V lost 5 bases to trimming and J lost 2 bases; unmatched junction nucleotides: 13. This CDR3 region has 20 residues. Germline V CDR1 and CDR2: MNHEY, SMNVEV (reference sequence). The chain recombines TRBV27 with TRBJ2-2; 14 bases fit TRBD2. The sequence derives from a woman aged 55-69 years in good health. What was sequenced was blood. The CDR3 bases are TGTGCCAGCAGTACACAGACTAGCGGGAGGGAGGTTAGAAACACCGGGGAGCTGTTTTTT. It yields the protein CASSTQTSGREVRNTGELFF.